This entry lists 7 T cell receptor beta chains sequenced from one sample in a study of identical twins. MiXCR was run by TCRdb on the 5' RACE reads, yielding one entry per CDR3 protein. Of some 590,000 distinct CDR3 sequences listed, approximately 10% are singletons. The same data also contributed to another study, on yellow fever vaccine responses in identical twins.

Sequenced input: PBMCs. These receptors were obtained from a young woman in good health.

This clonotype was observed a few times. This chain uses TRBV7-2 with TRBJ1-1; no definite D call. V gave up 1 base and J gave up 0 bases, with 12 bases separating them. CDR1 SGHTA and CDR2 FQGNSA come from the germline V gene. The CDR3 is 16 amino acids. CDR3 DNA: TGTGCCAGCAGCTTAGAGGCTGGGCTTCTGAACACTGAAGCTTTCTTT. This gives the protein CASSLEAGLLNTEAFF.

This clonotype was picked up many times. V is TRBV10-3 and J is TRBJ2-5, with a possible D match to TRBD1 (7 bases). CDR1 is ENHRY and CDR2 is SYGVKD in the germline V gene. The CDR3 loop spans 12 amino acids. With 8 bases removed from V and 5 bases from J, the gap between germline ends came to 12 bases. The CDR3 DNA reads as TGTGCCATCGGACCAGGGGGGGAGACCCAGTACTTC. This gives the protein CAIGPGGETQYF.

This clonotype was picked up many times. The V call is TRBV5-1, the J call TRBJ2-3; 8 nucleotides line up with TRBD2. The CDR3 sequence is 13 residues long. With V trimmed by 6 bases and J by 6 bases, 6 bases remained unmatched. Per the germline V gene, CDR1 is SGHRS and CDR2 is YFSETQ. The CDR3 DNA follows: TGCGCCAGCAATAGCGGGATGGATGATACGCAGTATTTT. Translated, it gives CASNSGMDDTQYF.

This clonotype appeared a few times. The chain carries TRBV12-3 or TRBV12-4 and TRBJ1-4; D possibly corresponds to TRBD1 (5 bases). The CDR3 consists of 14 residues. Trimming removed 6 bases at V and 10 bases at J, with 18 bases between. CDR3 residues: CASSKAGTSGKLFF. The CDR3 DNA sequence: TGTGCCAGCAGCAAAGCCGGGACGAGTGGAAAACTGTTTTTT.

This clonotype was counted many times. V gene TRBV12-3 or TRBV12-4 combines with J gene TRBJ2-4; 8 bases are shared with TRBD1. The junction had 8 bases not matched to a gene; V was cut back by 3 bases and J by 1 base. This CDR3 region has 17 residues. CDR3 residues: CASSFPDRTGAKNIQYF. The CDR3 DNA is TGTGCCAGCAGTTTCCCCGATAGGACAGGGGCCAAAAACATTCAGTACTTC.

This clonotype was counted between two and nine times. The chain recombines TRBV10-3 with TRBJ2-3; no firm D call. From germline, CDR1 is ENHRY and CDR2 SYGVKD. V was clipped by 3 bases and J by 2 bases, with 12 bases between them. The CDR3 length is 15 residues. Here the CDR3 reads CAISDTSSVTDTQYF. CDR3 nucleotides: TGTGCCATCAGTGATACCTCGTCAGTCACAGATACGCAGTATTTT.

This clonotype has a handful of counts. The genes are TRBV20-1 and TRBJ1-4, with D perhaps matching TRBD1 (5 bases). The CDR3 runs to 16 residues. The V gene lost 0 bases and the J gene lost 8 bases, with 19 bases spanning the gap. Per the germline V gene, CDR1 is DFQATT and CDR2 is SNEGSKA (reference sequence). In DNA form, the CDR3 reads TGCAGTGCTAGAGAACCCATGGGCAGGGCTGACGAAAAACTGTTTTTT. This encodes CSAREPMGRADEKLFF.